What follows are 15 T cell receptor beta chains derived from one specimen sequenced in a study of response to subunit inactivated influenza vaccine. TCRdb re-called the RT-PCR reads with MiXCR, one entry per CDR3 protein. This table holds about 500,000 distinct CDR3 sequences, roughly 7.9% found once. Sequenced material: PBMCs from blood, taken roughly 24 months after vaccination. Receptors were obtained from a man aged 45 to 75 who received an inactivated influenza vaccine.

J is TRBJ1-2 and V is TRBV6-4, with TRBD1 identical over 9 bases. The length of the CDR3 is 12 residues. Germline values: CDR1 MRHNA, CDR2 SNTAGT. Trimming took 10 bases from V and 7 from J; bases not matched to a gene: 7. CDR3 amino acids: CAKPGQGSGYTF. The CDR3 DNA reads TGTGCCAAACCGGGACAGGGTTCTGGCTACACCTTC.

The V gene is TRBV4-1, the J gene TRBJ2-5; D not certain. The CDR3 loop spans 15 amino acids. The germline gives CDR1 MGHRA, CDR2 YSYEKL. V was shortened by 0 bases and J by 2 bases, with 10 bases between the two germline ends. The DNA of the CDR3 is TGCGCCAGCAGCCAAGACGTGCGTACTCAAGAGACCCAGTACTTC. Translating gives CASSQDVRTQETQYF.

This clonotype was seen ten or more times. The CDR3 is CSARAYPSDRGNYGYTF. DNA for the CDR3: TGCAGTGCTAGAGCTTACCCCTCGGACAGGGGAAACTATGGCTACACCTTC. The gene calls are TRBV20-1 and TRBJ1-2; 9 nucleotides align to TRBD1. This CDR3 is 17 amino acids long. Germline-derived CDR1 and CDR2 are DFQATT and SNEGSKA (reference sequence). With 1 base clipped from V and 2 bases from J, the junction kept 11 bases outside the gene matches.

The rearrangement joins TRBV9 to TRBJ2-1; D not resolved. Germline V gene lookup returns CDR1 SGDLS and CDR2 YYNGEE. Trimming removed 1 base from V and 7 bases from J, with 12 bases in between. The CDR3 is 14 amino acids. CDR3 sequence reads: CASSVLTAGNEQFF. The CDR3 region has the DNA TGTGCCAGCAGCGTACTTACAGCTGGGAATGAGCAGTTCTTC.

This clonotype was seen at least ten times. The chain uses TRBV29-1 and TRBJ2-1, with D perhaps TRBD2 (6 bases). In germline, CDR1 is SQVTM, CDR2 ANQGSEA. This CDR3 has 18 residues. The CDR3 DNA reads TGCACCTTCCGGGGGTCTCCGGGTTGGAACACATGGTCGAATGAGCAGTTCTTC. Translating it yields CTFRGSPGWNTWSNEQFF.

The chain recombines TRBV28 with TRBJ2-1, with D possibly matching TRBD2 (6 bases). Germline assignment: CDR1 MDHEN and CDR2 SYDVKM. This CDR3 has 18 amino acids. The V end was cut by 3 bases, the J end by 4 bases, with 22 bases between. The CDR3 loop is CASSFGLRGYGVYNEQFF. The CDR3, as DNA: TGTGCCAGCAGTTTCGGGTTGCGGGGATACGGGGTATACAATGAGCAGTTCTTC.

This clonotype showed up many times. The chain combines TRBV7-8 with TRBJ1-1, with unresolved D. V was clipped by 0 bases and J by 1 base, with 9 bases between them. The CDR3 totals 15 residues. The germline gives CDR1 SGHVS, CDR2 FQNEAQ. The chain's CDR3 is CASSLALAANTEAFF. In nucleotides, the CDR3 is TGTGCCAGCAGCTTAGCGCTGGCTGCGAACACTGAAGCTTTCTTT.

This clonotype was picked up a small number of times. The J gene is TRBJ2-7, the V gene TRBV10-2; D is unresolved. CDR1 is WSHSY, CDR2 SAAADI, per germline. V shed 6 bases and J shed 5 bases, with 8 bases lying between them. The CDR3 contains 11 residues. For the CDR3, the DNA is TGCGCCAGCAGGTCCGGTGACGAGCAGTACTTC. Its translation is CASRSGDEQYF.

The chain uses TRBV5-6 and TRBJ2-1, with D perhaps TRBD2 (6 bases). The V and J ends lost 0 bases and 6 bases respectively, with 19 bases between them. Germline-derived CDR1 and CDR2 are SGHDT and YYEEEE. CDR3 length: 17 residues. The CDR3: CASSLVRGERPGNEQFF. The CDR3 bases are TGTGCCAGCAGCTTGGTCCGCGGGGAGCGACCCGGCAATGAGCAGTTCTTC.

This clonotype was seen once. The rearrangement joins TRBV12-5 to TRBJ2-4; possibly TRBD1 for D (6 bases). Trimming took off 7 bases at V and 5 bases at J, with 15 bases between the two ends. Germline CDR1 reads LGHNT; CDR2 reads FRNRAP. CDR3 length: 14 amino acids. CDR3 DNA: TGTGCTAGTGCCATGGGGGCATGGGAAAACATTCAGTACTTC. It translates to CASAMGAWENIQYF. The full variable domain, its missing parts supplied by reference TRBV12-5 and TRBJ2-4, is DARVTQTPRHKVTEMGQEVTMRCQPILGHNTVFWYRQTMMQGLELLAYFRNRAPLDDSGMPKDRFSAEMPDATLATLKIQPSEPRDSAVYFCASAMGAWENIQYFGAGTRLSVL.

The rearrangement joins TRBV28 to TRBJ1-4, with TRBD1 as a possible D gene (5 bases). CDR1 and CDR2 (germline): MDHEN, SYDVKM. This CDR3 is built from 15 residues. The ends were cut back, 7 bases at V and 3 bases at J, with 15 bases in the middle. Written as DNA, the CDR3 is TGTGCCAGCACCCCAATACAGGCCGCTAATGAAAAACTGTTTTTT. Its translation: CASTPIQAANEKLFF.

The sample holds a few counts of this clonotype. The chain employs TRBV9 and TRBJ2-7; 9 bases match TRBD1. Per germline, CDR1 SGDLS and CDR2 YYNGEE. The CDR3 length is 15 residues. The V segment lost 0 bases and the J segment 5 bases; nucleotides outside the gene matches: 6. CDR3 nucleotides: TGTGCCAGCAGCGTAGAAGGACAGGGGAGCGACGAGCAGTACTTC. This encodes CASSVEGQGSDEQYF.

This clonotype was seen many times. The chain joins TRBV29-1 to TRBJ2-7; maybe TRBD2 (5 bases). Looked up from germline, CDR1 is SQVTM and CDR2 is ANQGSEA. V was trimmed by 4 bases and J by 0 bases, leaving 13 bases between them. This CDR3 comprises 14 residues. The CDR3 DNA reads TGCAGCGTTGTCGCCGGGGTCAGCTCCTACGAGCAGTACTTC. Translating it yields CSVVAGVSSYEQYF.

With respect to this clonotype: A single base separates this from a much larger clone, so it may be a read error. CDR3 region: CASSFQADTQYF. The CDR3 DNA sequence: TGTGCCAGCAGCTTTCAGGCAGATACGCAGTATTTT. The chain employs TRBV7-9 and TRBJ2-3, with no clear D. Trimming took 3 bases from V and 4 from J, leaving 5 bases between them. The germline V gene encodes CDR1 SEHNR and CDR2 FQNEAQ (reference sequence). The CDR3 has 12 residues.

This clonotype was counted a few times. The chain recombines TRBV7-2 with TRBJ1-2, with 7 bases lining up with TRBD1. There are 14 residues in the CDR3. The trim removed 7 bases at V and 4 bases at J, leaving 9 bases unmatched. CDR1 is SGHTA, CDR2 FQGNSA, per germline. The CDR3 nucleotides read TGTGCCAGCAACCCATTAGGGACAGTCTATGGCTACACCTTC. Protein: CASNPLGTVYGYTF.